The 24 T cell receptor beta chains listed next were all sequenced from one sample in a study of Tregs in tolerant kidney transplant recipients. The protocol was immunoSEQ multiplex PCR, while the TCRdb copy is restricted to in-frame clones and leaves out a portion. The sample includes about 120,000 clones, 92% of them seen just once. The material sequenced was CD4+ T cells from blood. Receptors were obtained from a human donor in good health.

V gene TRBV19 combines with J gene TRBJ2-3, with D hard to call. There are 12 residues in the CDR3. Germline-derived CDR1 and CDR2 are LNHDA and SQIVND (reference sequence). V lost 6 bases and J 4 bases, leaving 8 bases between the germline ends. The CDR3 spells CASSGDPDTQYF. The CDR3 region has the DNA TGTGCCAGTAGCGGAGACCCAGATACGCAGTATTTT.

V and J are TRBV6-6 and TRBJ1-2, with D tentatively TRBD1 (5 bases). Looked up from germline, CDR1 is MNHNY and CDR2 is SVGAGI (reference sequence). The CDR3 contains 16 residues. The germline V and J ends were trimmed by 2 bases and 8 bases, with 21 bases remaining between them. The CDR3 coding sequence is TGTGCCAGCAGTTACCCCCAAGCCGGGACCCAGAGCGGCTACACCTTC. This encodes CASSYPQAGTQSGYTF.

J is TRBJ2-5 and V is TRBV27, with D possibly TRBD1 on 6 matching bases. Looked up from germline, CDR1 is MNHEY and CDR2 is SMNVEV (reference sequence). This CDR3 spans 18 amino acids. V lost 4 bases, J lost 3 bases, and 24 bases lay in between. The CDR3 spells CASSSFGPGHQRKETQYF. The CDR3 DNA reads as TGTGCCAGCAGTTCGTTTGGTCCGGGACACCAAAGAAAAGAGACCCAGTACTTC.

The chain recombines TRBV19 with TRBJ2-7; the match to TRBD2 covers 11 bases. CDR1 is LNHDA, CDR2 SQIVND, per germline (reference sequence). J was trimmed by 1 base and V by 7 bases; bases with no gene match: 6. The CDR3 loop spans 15 amino acids. The CDR3 coding sequence is TGTGCCAGTACCCCCGGGACTAGCGGATCCTACGAGCAGTACTTC. Translation gives CASTPGTSGSYEQYF.

The genes are TRBV29-1 and TRBJ1-1; 8 bases are shared with TRBD1. The CDR3 has 14 residues. V trimming: 3 bases; J trimming: 2 bases; junction bases outside the gene matches: 5. From germline, CDR1 is SQVTM and CDR2 ANQGSEA. Here the CDR3 reads CSVDGDRPNTEAFF. In nucleotides, the CDR3 is TGCAGCGTTGATGGGGACAGGCCTAACACTGAAGCTTTCTTT. The full variable domain, rest sourced from reference TRBV29-1 and TRBJ1-1, is SAVISQKPSRDICQRGTSLTIQCQVDSQVTMMFWYRQQPGQSLTLIATANQGSEATYESGFVIDKFPISRPNLTFSTLTVSNMSPEDSSIYLCSVDGDRPNTEAFFGQGTRLTVV.

The rearrangement links TRBV4-2 to TRBJ2-5; 7 positions agree with TRBD2. Looked up from germline, CDR1 is LGHNA and CDR2 is YNFKEQ. The CDR3 has 16 amino acids. V shed 3 bases, J shed 1 base, and the junction held 8 bases outside the gene matches. CDR3 sequence: CASSQEERGRQETQYF. DNA for the CDR3: TGTGCCAGCAGCCAGGAAGAGCGGGGACGCCAAGAGACCCAGTACTTC.

CDR3 sequence: CASTRSRESTDTQYF. CDR3 nucleotide sequence: TGTGCCAGTACCAGGTCTAGGGAAAGCACAGATACGCAGTATTTT. V usage is TRBV19 and J usage is TRBJ2-3; D is unresolved. Germline V gene sequence: CDR1 LNHDA, CDR2 SQIVND (reference sequence). V was cut by 7 bases and J by 0 bases, with 14 bases left in between. The CDR3 loop spans 15 amino acids.

The rearrangement joins TRBV5-1 to TRBJ2-5, with D uncertain. CDR1 is SGHRS, CDR2 YFSETQ, per germline. Trimming removed 2 bases at V and 1 base at J, with 12 bases between. CDR3 length equals 15 residues. Here the CDR3 DNA reads TGCGCCAGCAGCTTCGACGGCAGATCCCAAGAGACCCAGTACTTC. Encoded protein: CASSFDGRSQETQYF.

CDR3 nucleotide sequence: TGTGCCAGCAGCCCTTGGGCAGATACGCAGTATTTT. It specifies CASSPWADTQYF. The genes are TRBV5-8 and TRBJ2-3, with D hard to call. The CDR3 contains 12 residues. Germline CDR1 and CDR2: SGHTS and YDEGEE. Trimming shortened V by 4 bases and J by 4 bases, and 7 bases separated the two germline ends.

The CDR3 reads CASTFYADEAFF. The CDR3 DNA is TGTGCCAGCACCTTTTATGCGGATGAAGCTTTCTTT. This sequence joins TRBV11-2 and TRBJ1-1; no reliable D call. The CDR3 runs to 12 residues. Per germline, CDR1 SGHAT and CDR2 FQNNGV. V was pared by 7 bases and J by 7 bases, with 13 bases between.

The gene calls are TRBV7-9 and TRBJ1-6, with a possible D match to TRBD1 (5 bases). V lost 1 base and J 4 bases, leaving 11 bases between the germline ends. CDR1 SEHNR and CDR2 FQNEAQ come from the germline V gene (reference sequence). The CDR3 covers 16 residues. CDR3 bases: TGTGCCAGCAGCTTAGGTGGGGGGGAATATAATTCACCCCTCCACTTT. Its translation is CASSLGGGEYNSPLHF.

This chain joins TRBV7-9 and TRBJ1-4; D might be TRBD1 (5 bases). This CDR3 contains 13 residues. Trimming took 2 bases from V and 8 from J, leaving 9 bases between them. The germline gives CDR1 SEHNR, CDR2 FQNEAQ (reference sequence). The CDR3 reads CASSLRDGEKLFF. The CDR3 bases are TGTGCCAGCAGCTTAAGGGACGGAGAAAAACTGTTTTTT.

CDR3 sequence reads: CASSRTGERDYEQYF. CDR3 in DNA: TGCGCCAGCAGCCGTACAGGAGAGAGGGATTACGAGCAGTACTTC. The genes are TRBV4-1 and TRBJ2-7; D tentatively reads TRBD1 or TRBD2 (5 bases each). The CDR3 spans 15 residues. Germline CDR1 is MGHRA and CDR2 is YSYEKL. The V end lost 4 bases, the J end lost 4 bases, and 17 bases lay between the germline ends.

The chain uses TRBV5-6 and TRBJ1-5; 11 nucleotides line up with TRBD1. CDR1 is SGHDT, CDR2 YYEEEE, per germline. This CDR3 region has 15 residues. V shed 4 bases, J shed 7 bases, and the junction held 7 bases outside the gene matches. The CDR3 DNA reads as TGTGCCAGCAGCCCGGACAGGGGGCGGGGGCAGCCCCAGCATTTT. Translating it yields CASSPDRGRGQPQHF.

The V call is TRBV25-1, the J call TRBJ2-2; D may be TRBD1 (5 bases). The CDR3 spans 12 residues. Germline lookup yields CDR1 MGHDK and CDR2 SYGVNS. V gave up 8 bases and J gave up 6 bases, with 10 bases separating them. The CDR3 loop is CASGASAGELFF. The CDR3 nucleotides read TGTGCCAGCGGGGCCAGCGCCGGGGAGCTGTTTTTT.

The V call is TRBV5-6, the J call TRBJ2-1, with 8 bases matching TRBD1. The CDR3 is 18 residues long. The germline V gene encodes CDR1 SGHDT and CDR2 YYEEEE. Germline trimming cut 0 bases from V and 6 bases from J; bases unmatched to any gene: 14. DNA for the CDR3: TGTGCCAGCAGCTTGGAAATTCGGACAGGGTCCACCTCCAATGAGCAGTTCTTC. This codes for CASSLEIRTGSTSNEQFF.

This chain links TRBV27 with TRBJ1-3, with 8 bases fitting TRBD1. Germline V gene lookup returns CDR1 MNHEY and CDR2 SMNVEV (reference sequence). V lost 5 bases, J lost 0 bases, and 3 bases stayed unmatched. The CDR3 totals 15 residues. CDR3 nucleotide sequence: TGTGCCAGCAGTAGGGACAGGTACTCTGGAAACACCATATATTTT. Translation: CASSRDRYSGNTIYF.

This chain joins TRBV21-1 and TRBJ2-1; the table's D call, TRBD2, was not checked against the DNA. TRBV21-1 is recorded as a pseudogene. The CDR3 length is 14 residues. The CDR3 nucleotides read TGTGCCAGCAGCGTCCGGGGGGGCCGAAATGAGCAGTTCTTC. Amino acid sequence: CASSVRGGRNEQFF.

The V and J genes are TRBV2 and TRBJ1-1, with a weak D call TRBD1 (6 bases). The CDR3 contains 16 residues. Per the germline V gene, CDR1 is SNHLY and CDR2 is FYNNEI. V was trimmed by 1 base and J by 4 bases, leaving 16 bases between them. CDR3 loop: CASSEVQGLDFTEAFF. In DNA form, the CDR3 reads TGTGCCAGCAGTGAAGTACAGGGCCTTGACTTCACTGAAGCTTTCTTT.

The rearrangement uses TRBV6-1 and TRBJ1-2, with D possibly being TRBD1 (6 bases). The CDR3 runs 13 residues. From germline, CDR1 is MNHNS and CDR2 SASEGT. V dropped 6 bases and J dropped 6 bases, with 14 bases sitting between them. The CDR3 nucleotides read TGTGCCAGCAGAGTAACAGGGAAGGATGGCTACACCTTC. It encodes CASRVTGKDGYTF.

The V call is TRBV19, the J call TRBJ1-3; TRBD1 matches at 8 bases. Looked up from germline, CDR1 is LNHDA and CDR2 is SQIVND (reference sequence). This CDR3 spans 16 amino acids. The junction had 10 bases not matched to a gene; V was cut back by 5 bases and J by 4 bases. CDR3 in amino acids: CASSPRQGMAGNTIYF. DNA of the CDR3: TGTGCCAGTAGTCCCCGACAGGGGATGGCGGGAAACACCATATATTTT.

The chain recombines TRBV19 with TRBJ1-5; D is perhaps TRBD1 (5 bases). Trimming cost V 6 bases and J 0 bases, with 12 bases left between them. Germline V gene lookup returns CDR1 LNHDA and CDR2 SQIVND (reference sequence). The CDR3 spans 15 residues. CDR3 amino acids: CASRGVGASNQPQHF. In DNA form, the CDR3 reads TGTGCCAGTAGGGGGGTTGGGGCTAGCAATCAGCCCCAGCATTTT.

The genes are TRBV11-3 and TRBJ2-5, with 8 bases lining up with TRBD2. CDR1 SGHNT and CDR2 YENEEA come from the germline V gene. This CDR3 region has 15 residues. J gave up 1 base and V 4 bases, and 5 bases lay outside the gene matches. The CDR3 loop is CASSYNSGIQETQYF. DNA for the CDR3: TGTGCCAGCAGCTACAATAGCGGGATCCAAGAGACCCAGTACTTC.

This chain connects TRBV19 to TRBJ2-1; the match to TRBD2 covers 8 bases. The trim removed 3 bases at V and 4 bases at J, leaving 8 bases unmatched. The CDR3 covers 16 residues. In germline, CDR1 is LNHDA, CDR2 SQIVND (reference sequence). The CDR3, as DNA: TGTGCCAGTAGTATGTTTACTAGCGGACATTACAATGAGCAGTTCTTC. It yields the protein CASSMFTSGHYNEQFF.